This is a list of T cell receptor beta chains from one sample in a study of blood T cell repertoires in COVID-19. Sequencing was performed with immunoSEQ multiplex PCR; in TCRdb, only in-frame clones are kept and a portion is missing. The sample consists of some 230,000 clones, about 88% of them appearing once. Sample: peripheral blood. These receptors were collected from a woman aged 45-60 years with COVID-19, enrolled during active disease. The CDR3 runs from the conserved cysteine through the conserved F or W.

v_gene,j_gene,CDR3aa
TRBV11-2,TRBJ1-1,CASSLAPPGQGNF
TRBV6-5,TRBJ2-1,CASSLAGGRNNEQFF
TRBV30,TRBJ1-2,CAWSPTAAVGYTF
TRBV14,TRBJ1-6,CASSFRTPYNSPLHF
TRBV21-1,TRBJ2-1,CASSKGNGGLYNEQFF
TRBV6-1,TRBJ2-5,CASSDRTGLAWGETQYF
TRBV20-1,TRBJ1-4,CSANGLRKLFF
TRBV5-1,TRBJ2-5,CASGRGDLQETQYF
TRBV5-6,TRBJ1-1,CASSLLTGTMNTEAFF
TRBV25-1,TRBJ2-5,CASSGDNQETQYF
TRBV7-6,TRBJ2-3,CASSLAQGVTDTQYF
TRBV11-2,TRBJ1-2,CASSPSGVVGYTF
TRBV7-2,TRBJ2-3,CASSSGLHTDTQYF
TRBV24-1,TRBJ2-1,CATSVSLSSYNEQFF
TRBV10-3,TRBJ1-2,CAISGTGGAAYGYTF
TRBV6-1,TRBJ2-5,CASSAALRGAQETQYF
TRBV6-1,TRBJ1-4,CASSEVGANEKLFF
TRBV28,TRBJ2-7,CASSLQGYTRDTWDEQYF
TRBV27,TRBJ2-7,CASSLMGGSYEQYF
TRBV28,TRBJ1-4,CASRGRRTTNEKLFF
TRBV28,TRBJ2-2,CASRLTTLNTGELFF
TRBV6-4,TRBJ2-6,CASSDRWSSGANVLTF
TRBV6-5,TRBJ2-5,CASSYPGGRAGETQYF
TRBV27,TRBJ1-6,CASRLGGNNSPLHF
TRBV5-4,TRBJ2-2,CASSLAGNTGELFF
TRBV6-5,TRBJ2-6,CASSYREWANVLTF
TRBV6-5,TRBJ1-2,CASYTDGTGGGYTF
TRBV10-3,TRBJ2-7,CAISGGVGIEQYF
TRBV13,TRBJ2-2,CASSFSGPSGELFF
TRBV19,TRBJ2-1,CASSIPRLGSGGSYNEQFF
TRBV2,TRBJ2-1,CASRRLRGNTYNEQFF
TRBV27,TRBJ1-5,CASSWGRLQPQHF
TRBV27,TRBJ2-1,CASSPLLAEIYNEQFF
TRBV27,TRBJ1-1,CASSFLTGMNTEAFF
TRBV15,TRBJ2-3,CATSLIRGEYTQYF
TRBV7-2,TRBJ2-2,CASSFSKRSGTGELFF
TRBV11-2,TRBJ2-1,CASSSPSGGARGNEQFF
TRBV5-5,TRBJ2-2,CASSLGQGWTGELFF
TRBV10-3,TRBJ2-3,CAISIGTGLFQYF
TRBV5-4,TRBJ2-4,CASSLTSGRGTANIQYF